The source of this TCR beta chain is a study of T cell changes during pregnancy in multiple sclerosis. Method: immunoSEQ multiplex PCR; TCRdb's copy keeps in-frame clones and lacks some. The sample lists more than 75,000 clones, approximately 95% occurring once. The CDR3 length is 16 residues. V lost 0 bases to trimming and J lost 6 bases; unmatched junction nucleotides: 8. Germline CDR1 and CDR2: LNHNV and YYDKDF (reference sequence). This clone was counted only a few times. The rearrangement uses TRBV15 and TRBJ2-4; 7 nucleotides match TRBD1. The material sequenced was peripheral blood, taken in the first trimester of pregnancy. The receptor was isolated from a female donor with multiple sclerosis, enrolled in a pregnancy study. The CDR3 protein is CATSREQGDRVNIQYF. The DNA for the CDR3 is TGTGCCACCAGCAGAGAACAGGGAGACAGGGTAAACATTCAGTACTTC.